Here is one T cell receptor (beta chain) with its context. Its specificity is unknown. These data originate in a study of human T cells and chemical hapten exposure. Overall study: Small pooled library volume differences mainly caused per-sample TCR yield variation. Study-level results: Sensitization with DPC brought no change to TCRs above 1 in 1000 in frequency.

This CDR3 has 13 amino acids. Germline-derived CDR1 and CDR2 are MGHDK and SYGVNS. The V gene lost 2 bases and the J gene lost 0 bases, with 4 bases spanning the gap. Unseparated into fractions, whole blood served as the source from which total RNA was extracted. Individual cDNA molecules received unique molecular identifiers in the library. Per the study methods: The number of TCRs in each sample had a median of approximately 93,000 and spanned about 20,000 to 690,600. Each CDR3 protein is one row after TCRdb ran MiXCR on the reads. TCRdb's processing, not the authors', yielded these V and J calls. The table includes around 120,000 distinct CDR3 sequences, 8.5% to 9% detected once.

This chain links TRBV25-1 with TRBJ1-1; no clear D. The origin of this receptor is a human donor in good health. Some clones in this sample may be carry-over from other donors' samples. The sequenced material came from whole blood. The CDR3 DNA reads TGTGCCAGCAGTGAAATAGTGAACACTGAAGCTTTCTTT. This translates into CASSEIVNTEAFF. The variable domain in full, completed from reference TRBV25-1 and TRBJ1-1, reads EADIYQTPRYLVIGTGKKITLECSQTMGHDKMYWYQQDPGMELHLIHYSYGVNSTEKGDLSSESTVSRIRTEHFPLTLESARPSHTSQYLCASSEIVNTEAFFGQGTRLTVV.